The 16 T cell receptor beta chains below come from one sample, sequenced in a study of blood T cell repertoires in COVID-19. The table came from immunoSEQ multiplex PCR; TCRdb's copy has only in-frame clones and leaves some out. The repertoire holds about 170,000 clones, with 80% to 90% as singletons. The specimen sequenced was peripheral blood. Receptor source: a woman of 80 years or more with COVID-19, enrolled during active disease.

This clone was seen a few times. The rearrangement joins TRBV5-1 to TRBJ1-5; 8 nucleotides align to TRBD1. Germline V lookup: CDR1 SGHRS, CDR2 YFSETQ. The length of the CDR3 is 14 residues. Germline trimming cut 2 bases from V and 7 bases from J; bases unmatched to any gene: 5. The CDR3 loop reads CASSFQGAGQPQHF. CDR3 nucleotides: TGCGCCAGCAGCTTCCAGGGGGCAGGGCAGCCCCAGCATTTT. Drawing the rest from reference TRBV5-1 and TRBJ1-5, the complete variable domain is KAGVTQTPRYLIKTRGQQVTLSCSPISGHRSVSWYQQTPGQGLQFLFEYFSETQRNKGNFPGRFSGRQFSNSRSEMNVSTLELGDSALYLCASSFQGAGQPQHFGDGTRLSIL.

Turning to this clone: Other DNA sequences from this sample encode an identical CDR3 as well. This chain uses TRBV18 with TRBJ2-5; D gene unclear. This CDR3 contains 13 residues. V dropped 1 base and J dropped 5 bases, with 8 bases sitting between them. Germline CDR1 reads KGHSH; CDR2 reads LQKENI. CDR3 loop: CASSPLLEETQYF. The CDR3 region has the DNA TGTGCCAGCTCACCACTTCTAGAGGAGACCCAGTACTTC.

The chain recombines TRBV18 with TRBJ2-1, with TRBD2 matching over 7 bases. This CDR3 is built from 16 residues. The V segment lost 4 bases and the J segment 0 bases; nucleotides outside the gene matches: 6. The germline gives CDR1 KGHSH, CDR2 LQKENI. The CDR3 spells CASSRGGLSSYNEQFF. CDR3 coding DNA: TGTGCCAGCTCACGGGGGGGTTTAAGCTCCTACAATGAGCAGTTCTTC.

The V and J genes are TRBV10-3 and TRBJ1-2; TRBD1 might be the D (5 bases). Trimming removed 10 bases at V and 8 bases at J, with 20 bases between. The CDR3 loop spans 13 amino acids. Germline CDR1 and CDR2: ENHRY and SYGVKD. CDR3 sequence (DNA): TGTGCCACCGGGAGAGAGCGGGACTTCGGCTACACCTTC. It yields the protein CATGRERDFGYTF.

The rearrangement uses TRBV5-1 and TRBJ2-7; 10 bases fit TRBD2. The CDR3 totals 15 residues. The ends lost 2 bases at V and 3 bases at J; junction bases unmatched: 5. CDR1 is SGHRS, CDR2 YFSETQ, per germline. CDR3 amino acids: CASSLAGGPGYEQYF. For the CDR3, the DNA is TGCGCCAGCAGCTTAGCGGGAGGGCCAGGCTACGAGCAGTACTTC.

The chain is built from TRBV19 and TRBJ1-2; D is uncertain. Trimming cost V 8 bases and J 3 bases, with 10 bases left between them. The CDR3 is made up of 12 amino acids. The germline V gene encodes CDR1 LNHDA and CDR2 SQIVND (reference sequence). For the CDR3, the DNA is TGTGCCAGTCTCCGGGTCCACTATGGCTACACCTTC. Its protein is CASLRVHYGYTF.

This clone was recorded only once. The chain recombines TRBV9 with TRBJ1-1, with 9 bases identical to TRBD1. J was trimmed by 5 bases and V by 4 bases; bases with no gene match: 15. The length of the CDR3 is 17 residues. In germline, CDR1 is SGDLS, CDR2 YYNGEE. CDR3 nucleotides: TGTGCCAGCAGCCCCGACAGGGGGAATTTAAGGGGAACTGAAGCTTTCTTT. Residues: CASSPDRGNLRGTEAFF. Filled out from reference TRBV9 and TRBJ1-1, the complete variable domain reads DSGVTQTPKHLITATGQRVTLRCSPRSGDLSVYWYQQSLDQGLQFLIQYYNGEERAKGNILERFSAQQFPDLHSELNLSSLELGDSALYFCASSPDRGNLRGTEAFFGQGTRLTVV.

This clone was found once. This chain joins TRBV19 and TRBJ1-2, with TRBD1 as a possible D gene (6 bases). Germline-derived CDR1 and CDR2 are LNHDA and SQIVND (reference sequence). The CDR3 extends over 15 amino acids. Trimming removed 7 bases at V and 5 bases at J, with 20 bases between. CDR3 sequence reads: CASISIQGVEYGYTF. DNA of the CDR3: TGTGCCAGTATTTCCATACAGGGTGTGGAGTATGGCTACACCTTC.

The chain carries TRBV9 and TRBJ1-3, with 7 positions matching TRBD1. The J segment lost 1 base and the V segment lost 0 bases, leaving 10 bases of the junction unmatched. The CDR3 extends over 18 amino acids. The germline V gene encodes CDR1 SGDLS and CDR2 YYNGEE. CDR3 nucleotides: TGTGCCAGCAGCGTAGTCGCAGGGGGAATTCTGTCTGGAAACACCATATATTTT. It translates to CASSVVAGGILSGNTIYF.

V gene TRBV7-3 combines with J gene TRBJ2-3; 9 nucleotides agree with TRBD2. This CDR3 has 14 residues. Losses at the gene ends were 4 bases for V and 5 bases for J; bases not matched to a gene: 4. Germline V gene data show CDR1 as SGHTA and CDR2 as FQGTGA. The CDR3 nucleotides read TGTGCCAGCAGCTCGGCGGGGGGGCAAGATACGCAGTATTTT. The encoded protein is CASSSAGGQDTQYF.

This chain uses TRBV19 with TRBJ1-3, with TRBD1 matching over 8 bases. V dropped 6 bases and J dropped 4; count of bases not matched to a gene: 11. Germline V gene data show CDR1 as LNHDA and CDR2 as SQIVND (reference sequence). The CDR3 is 16 residues long. The CDR3 bases are TGTGCCAGTAGCCGGGACAGGAGCCCTGAGGGAAACACCATATATTTT. It yields the protein CASSRDRSPEGNTIYF.

This clone has only a few counts. The rearrangement uses TRBV24-1 and TRBJ2-5; 9 bases are shared with TRBD1. Germline V lookup: CDR1 KGHDR, CDR2 SFDVKD. The CDR3 length is 15 residues. The junction had 4 bases not matched to a gene; V was cut back by 3 bases and J by 3 bases. CDR3 protein: CATSDAGTGKETQYF. CDR3 coding DNA: TGTGCCACCAGTGATGCCGGGACAGGGAAAGAGACCCAGTACTTC.

The chain carries TRBV6-1 and TRBJ1-5; 10 bases line up with TRBD1. Germline assignment: CDR1 MNHNS and CDR2 SASEGT. The CDR3 runs 16 residues. Unmatched junction bases numbered 6, after V lost 4 bases and J lost 3 bases. CDR3 sequence reads: CASSGTGGPFNQPQHF. DNA of the CDR3: TGTGCCAGCAGTGGGACAGGGGGGCCCTTCAATCAGCCCCAGCATTTT.

This chain joins TRBV28 and TRBJ1-1; 9 positions match TRBD1. This CDR3 comprises 13 residues. CDR1 is MDHEN and CDR2 is SYDVKM in the germline V gene. The V and J ends lost 2 bases and 11 bases, in that order; junction bases with no gene match: 6. CDR3 sequence: CASSLTGGGKAFF. CDR3 bases: TGTGCCAGCAGTTTAACAGGGGGCGGGAAGGCTTTCTTT. The full variable domain, with the rest looked up from reference TRBV28 and TRBJ1-1, is DVKVTQSSRYLVKRTGEKVFLECVQDMDHENMFWYRQDPGLGLRLIYFSYDVKMKEKGDIPEGYSVSREKKERFSLILESASTNQTSMYLCASSLTGGGKAFFGQGTRLTVV.

The V call is TRBV14, the J call TRBJ2-3, with 14 bases identical to TRBD2. The germline V gene encodes CDR1 SGHDN and CDR2 FVKESK. This CDR3 comprises 19 residues. V gave up 4 bases and J gave up 2 bases; unmatched junction bases: 11. In nucleotides, the CDR3 is TGTGCCAGCAGCCTGACTAGCGGGAGGGCCCTGGGGTCCACAGATACGCAGTATTTT. This translates into CASSLTSGRALGSTDTQYF.

The V and J genes are TRBV18 and TRBJ2-5, with a tentative D call TRBD1 (6 bases). The CDR3 consists of 13 residues. The V gene lost 3 bases and the J gene lost 5 bases, with 10 bases spanning the gap. CDR1 KGHSH and CDR2 LQKENI come from the germline V gene. For the CDR3, the DNA is TGTGCCAGCTCACCGACAGGAATGGAGACCCAGTACTTC. Protein sequence: CASSPTGMETQYF. The full variable domain, completed using reference TRBV18 and TRBJ2-5, is NAGVMQNPRHLVRRRGQEARLRCSPMKGHSHVYWYRQLPEEGLKFMVYLQKENIIDESGMPKERFSAEFPKEGPSILRIQQVVRGDSAAYFCASSPTGMETQYFGPGTRLLVL.